A few counts support the clone carrying this T cell receptor beta chain. Its specificity is unknown. These data belong to a study of beta chain features in type 1 diabetes. Trimming pared 6 bases from V and 2 bases from J, leaving 12 bases between. Germline-derived CDR1 and CDR2 are SQVTM and ANQGSEA. The CDR3 is made up of 13 amino acids. Study-wide findings and caveats: Among patients with Type 1 diabetes, TCRB CDR3s were moderately but significantly shorter in every one of the four CD4+ subsets.

Reverse transcribing all isolated RNA meant expressed TCRB transcripts were sequenced. TCRdb's copy holds only in-frame clones and misses some; the assay was immunoSEQ multiplex PCR. Among more than 200,000 clones listed, approximately 16% were seen once. The rearrangement joins TRBV29-1 to TRBJ2-3; D not resolved. The sequence came from a young man with type 1 diabetes. Input material: naive CD4+ T cells from blood. The CDR3, as DNA: TGCAGCGTAGGCTATCTTAACACAGATACGCAGTATTTT. It codes for CSVGYLNTDTQYF.